Listed here is a single T cell receptor beta chain. Its specificity is not known. This specimen comes from a study of cytomegalovirus exposure and HLA in healthy donors. Researchers ran the PCR with 60 Vbeta and 13 Jbeta primers. This table comes from immunoSEQ multiplex PCR, and its TCRdb copy is limited to in-frame clones, with some not included. The table includes over 150,000 clones, roughly three quarters detected once. Study-wide findings and caveats: Earlier findings revealed that most TCR beta V segments proved productive either about 87% or about 30% of the time.

From germline, CDR1 is GTSNPN and CDR2 SVGIG (reference sequence). V was clipped by 7 bases and J by 11 bases, with 20 bases between them. There are 12 residues in the CDR3. This chain links TRBV30 with TRBJ2-5; D perhaps matches TRBD1 (6 bases). The sequencing sample was made of PBMCs. The sequence derives from a man between 60 and 75 years old in good health and CMV-seronegative. Here the CDR3 reads CAFWGPREEQYF. The CDR3 bases are TGTGCCTTTTGGGGGCCCAGGGAAGAGCAGTACTTC.